Below are 4 T cell receptor beta chains sequenced from a single sample in a study of cytomegalovirus exposure and HLA in healthy donors. Both 60 Vbeta primers and 13 Jbeta primers went into the PCR. The protocol was immunoSEQ multiplex PCR, while the TCRdb copy is restricted to in-frame clones and leaves out a portion. The data contain about 96,000 clones, 55% to 75% of them seen just once; the ten biggest clones take up roughly 3.2%. The sequenced sample was PBMCs. Receptors were obtained from a man aged 55 to 70 in good health and CMV-seronegative.

The gene calls are TRBV6-5 and TRBJ2-7; TRBD1 matches 11 bases. This CDR3 contains 15 residues. Per the germline V gene, CDR1 is MNHEY and CDR2 is SVGAGI. Germline trimming cut 6 bases from V and 7 bases from J; bases unmatched to any gene: 11. CDR3: CASRRGGQGGLEQYF. CDR3 nucleotide sequence: TGTGCCAGCAGAAGAGGGGGACAGGGGGGACTGGAGCAGTACTTC.

The genes are TRBV28 and TRBJ1-4, with 7 bases lining up with TRBD1. Germline loops: CDR1 MDHEN, CDR2 SYDVKM. This CDR3 comprises 11 residues. The J segment lost 8 bases and the V segment lost 9 bases, leaving 3 bases of the junction unmatched. Written as DNA, the CDR3 is TGTGCCAGTGGGACAGAGGAAAAACTGTTTTTT. It yields the protein CASGTEEKLFF.

The J gene is TRBJ1-2, the V gene TRBV6-1; 9 bases fit TRBD1. From germline, CDR1 is MNHNS and CDR2 SASEGT. This CDR3 comprises 14 residues. The trim removed 8 bases at V and 4 bases at J, leaving 8 bases unmatched. The CDR3 sequence is CASRGTGIFYGYTF. The CDR3, as DNA: TGTGCCAGCCGAGGGACAGGGATATTCTATGGCTACACCTTC.

In this sample, this clone turned up once. The V gene is TRBV9, the J gene TRBJ1-1; possible D gene TRBD1, 6 bases. Per germline, CDR1 SGDLS and CDR2 YYNGEE. This CDR3 contains 14 residues. Between the trimmed V and J ends, which lost 5 bases and 4 bases, there was a span of 15 bases. The CDR3 sequence is CASSPRTAFTEAFF. CDR3 bases: TGTGCCAGCAGTCCTAGGACAGCGTTCACTGAAGCTTTCTTT. The whole variable domain, filled in from reference TRBV9 and TRBJ1-1, reads DSGVTQTPKHLITATGQRVTLRCSPRSGDLSVYWYQQSLDQGLQFLIQYYNGEERAKGNILERFSAQQFPDLHSELNLSSLELGDSALYFCASSPRTAFTEAFFGQGTRLTVV.